This passage covers 7 T cell receptor beta chains from one sample sequenced in a study of cytomegalovirus exposure and HLA in healthy donors (TCRdb year 2017). Library construction relied on the immunoSEQ multiplex PCR assay. A mixture of 60 forward primers for TCR Vbeta segments and 13 reverse primers for TCR Jbeta segments was used in the multiplex PCR. In TCRdb, the immuneACCESS table is reduced to in-frame sequences with V and J assigned. These tables do not hold every clone; where another copy was compared, an unresolved V gene accounts for under half, and the others remain unexplained. The sample profile shows roughly 170,000 clones; 75% to 90% of them were found once. Approximately 6.8% of the sample lies in the top ten. The sequencing input was PBMCs. The receptors come from a man aged 30 to 39 in good health and CMV-seropositive.

The V call is TRBV7-9, the J call TRBJ1-1; a weak D match, TRBD1 (6 bases). CDR3 size: 15 residues. Germline values: CDR1 SEHNR, CDR2 FQNEAQ (reference sequence). V was trimmed by 5 bases and J by 0 bases, leaving 13 bases between them. CDR3 protein: CASSPPTGLNTEAFF. The CDR3 bases are TGTGCCAGCAGCCCTCCGACAGGTCTGAACACTGAAGCTTTCTTT.

With regard to this clone: One end of the junction does not line up with germline, which may come from a read error. J is TRBJ1-5 and V is TRBV19, with 7 bases fitting TRBD1. Germline CDR1 and CDR2: LNHDA and SQIVND (reference sequence). This CDR3 has 15 residues. CDR3 amino acids: CPHHEQGISNQPQHF. CDR3 nucleotide sequence: TGCCCCCACCATGAACAGGGGATAAGCAATCAGCCCCAGCATTTT.

The V and J genes are TRBV7-3 and TRBJ2-6; a weak D match, TRBD1 (5 bases). The CDR3 has 16 amino acids. V gave up 2 bases and J gave up 0 bases, with 8 bases separating them. Germline V gene sequence: CDR1 SGHTA, CDR2 FQGTGA. In DNA form, the CDR3 reads TGTGCCAGCAGCTTAGGACACATCTCTGGGGCCAACGTCCTGACTTTC. It translates to CASSLGHISGANVLTF.

The chain combines TRBV19 with TRBJ2-1; weak D call: TRBD1 (5 bases). The CDR3 length is 12 residues. Germline V gene data show CDR1 as LNHDA and CDR2 as SQIVND (reference sequence). V was pared by 5 bases and J by 7 bases, with 9 bases between. The CDR3, as DNA: TGTGCCAGTAGTTTACAGGTGAATGAGCAGTTCTTC. Encoded protein: CASSLQVNEQFF.

The J gene is TRBJ1-2, the V gene TRBV7-9; D not resolved. The CDR3 is 15 residues long. V was pared by 4 bases and J by 5 bases, with 17 bases between. Per the germline V gene, CDR1 is SEHNR and CDR2 is FQNEAQ (reference sequence). This chain's CDR3 is CASSSLAGGVYGYTF. Here the CDR3 DNA reads TGTGCCAGCAGCTCCCTAGCGGGCGGGGTTTATGGCTACACCTTC.

The chain is built from TRBV5-1 and TRBJ2-7, with a weak D call TRBD2 (6 bases). The CDR3 has 13 residues. Germline CDR1 is SGHRS and CDR2 is YFSETQ. V lost 7 bases and J lost 2, with 13 bases in between. In nucleotides, the CDR3 is TGCGCCAGCCGGGGGTCGGAGACCTACGAGCAGTACTTC. Its translation is CASRGSETYEQYF.

The rearrangement uses TRBV27 and TRBJ2-3; D is possibly TRBD2 (6 bases). Germline V gives CDR1 MNHEY, CDR2 SMNVEV (reference sequence). Between the trimmed V and J ends, which lost 1 base and 0 bases, there was a span of 8 bases. The CDR3 contains 15 residues. The CDR3 spells CASSLYGTSTDTQYF. CDR3 in DNA: TGTGCCAGCAGTTTATATGGGACTAGCACAGATACGCAGTATTTT.